Listed below are T cell receptor beta chains from one sample, sequenced in a study of blood T cell repertoires in COVID-19. Some clones are missing from TCRdb's copy, which holds only in-frame ones; the method was immunoSEQ multiplex PCR. The data hold 310,000 or so clones, with approximately 88% observed a single time. The sequencing sample was made of peripheral blood. Source of these receptors: a woman in her fifties or sixties with active or convalescent COVID-19. The CDR3 runs from the conserved cysteine through the conserved F or W. The order of the fields is CDR3 protein, CDR3 DNA, J gene, V gene, D gene, clone size. A D gene is named only where the DNA matches it firmly. Size values are once, few and many counts, or a class for expanded clones, and some rows have none.

CDR3: CAWSVGGDTEAFF
DNA: TGTGCCTGGAGTGTGGGGGGGGACACTGAAGCTTTCTTT
J: TRBJ1-1
V: TRBV30
D: -
size: -

CDR3: CSASVHGGGDIQYF
DNA: TGCAGTGCTAGTGTCCATGGGGGAGGGGACATTCAGTACTTC
J: TRBJ2-4
V: TRBV20-1
D: TRBD2
size: -

CDR3: CATSDATGSGAFF
DNA: TGTGCCACCAGTGACGCGACAGGGTCGGGAGCTTTCTTT
J: TRBJ1-1
V: TRBV24-1
D: TRBD1
size: -

CDR3: CASSLALTGGAAEAFF
DNA: TGTGCCAGCAGCTTAGCTCTTACAGGGGGCGCGGCTGAAGCTTTCTTT
J: TRBJ1-1
V: TRBV7-8
D: TRBD1
size: -

CDR3: CASKGTVNQPQHF
DNA: TGTGCCAGCAAGGGGACAGTCAATCAGCCCCAGCATTTT
J: TRBJ1-5
V: TRBV6-5
D: TRBD1
size: -

CDR3: CASSIRRQGAENQPQHF
DNA: TGTGCCAGTAGTATCCGAAGGCAGGGGGCAGAAAATCAGCCCCAGCATTTT
J: TRBJ1-5
V: TRBV19
D: TRBD1
size: -

CDR3: CASSAGKGTENYGYTF
DNA: TGCGCCAGCAGCGCGGGGAAGGGAACAGAAAACTATGGCTACACCTTC
J: TRBJ1-2
V: TRBV5-1
D: -
size: -

CDR3: CASSQDSNRGHHGYTF
DNA: TGTGCCAGCAGCCAAGATTCGAACAGGGGGCACCATGGCTACACCTTC
J: TRBJ1-2
V: TRBV3-1/TRBV3-2
D: TRBD1
size: -

CDR3: CASRSRELNTEAFF
DNA: TGTGCCAGTAGAAGCCGGGAGTTGAACACTGAAGCTTTCTTT
J: TRBJ1-1
V: TRBV19
D: -
size: -

CDR3: CASSLAGAFTDTQYF
DNA: TGTGCCAGCAGCTTGGCGGGAGCCTTCACAGATACGCAGTATTTT
J: TRBJ2-3
V: TRBV11-2
D: TRBD2
size: -

CDR3: CASSVTGGWQPQHF
DNA: TGTGCCAGCAGTGTCACAGGGGGCTGGCAGCCCCAGCATTTT
J: TRBJ1-5
V: TRBV6-2/TRBV6-3
D: TRBD1
size: -

CDR3: CASSLMDTNEQFF
DNA: TGTGCCAGCAGCTTAATGGACACCAATGAGCAGTTCTTC
J: TRBJ2-1
V: TRBV7-3
D: -
size: -

CDR3: CASSLADRGWTEAFF
DNA: TGCGCCAGCAGCTTGGCGGACAGGGGTTGGACTGAAGCTTTCTTT
J: TRBJ1-1
V: TRBV5-1
D: TRBD1
size: few

CDR3: CASSPPPTGLALWGQPQHF
DNA: TGTGCCAGCTCACCGCCGCCCACAGGGTTAGCGTTATGGGGTCAGCCCCAGCATTTT
J: TRBJ1-5
V: TRBV18
D: -
size: -

CDR3: CASSPTGSGNTIYF
DNA: TGTGCCAGTAGCCCGACGGGCTCTGGAAACACCATATATTTT
J: TRBJ1-3
V: TRBV19
D: -
size: -

CDR3: CAWSEGQGNQPQHF
DNA: TGTGCCTGGAGTGAGGGACAGGGGAATCAGCCCCAGCATTTT
J: TRBJ1-5
V: TRBV30
D: TRBD1
size: -

CDR3: CASSAAGGTTSLYEQYF
DNA: TGTGCCAGCAGTGCAGCCGGTGGGACTACTTCCCTTTACGAGCAGTACTTC
J: TRBJ2-7
V: TRBV6-2/TRBV6-3
D: TRBD2
size: -

CDR3: CASSLAGDQYGYTF
DNA: TGCGCCAGCAGCTTGGCAGGGGACCAATATGGCTACACCTTC
J: TRBJ1-2
V: TRBV5-1
D: -
size: -

CDR3: CASSEVQGTSPLHF
DNA: TGTGCCAGCAGTGAGGTGCAGGGGACTTCACCCCTCCACTTT
J: TRBJ1-6
V: TRBV28
D: -
size: -

CDR3: CASSFARVGATEAFF
DNA: TGTGCCAGCAGCTTCGCCAGGGTGGGGGCCACTGAAGCTTTCTTT
J: TRBJ1-1
V: TRBV7-2
D: -
size: -